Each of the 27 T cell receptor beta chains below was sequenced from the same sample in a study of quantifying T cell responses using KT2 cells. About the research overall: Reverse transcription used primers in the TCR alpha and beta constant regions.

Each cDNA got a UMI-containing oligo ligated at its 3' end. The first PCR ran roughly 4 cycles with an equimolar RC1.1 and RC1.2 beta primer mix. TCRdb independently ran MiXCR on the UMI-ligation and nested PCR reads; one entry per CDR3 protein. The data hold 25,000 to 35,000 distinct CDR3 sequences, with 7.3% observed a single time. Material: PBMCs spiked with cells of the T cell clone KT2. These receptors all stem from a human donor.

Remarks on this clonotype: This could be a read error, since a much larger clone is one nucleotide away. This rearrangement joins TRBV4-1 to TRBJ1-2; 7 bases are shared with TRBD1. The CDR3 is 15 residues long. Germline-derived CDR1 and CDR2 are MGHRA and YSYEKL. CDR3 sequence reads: CASSQALDRTDGYNF. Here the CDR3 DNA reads TGCGCCAGCAGCCAAGCTCTGGACAGGACGGATGGCTACAACTTC.

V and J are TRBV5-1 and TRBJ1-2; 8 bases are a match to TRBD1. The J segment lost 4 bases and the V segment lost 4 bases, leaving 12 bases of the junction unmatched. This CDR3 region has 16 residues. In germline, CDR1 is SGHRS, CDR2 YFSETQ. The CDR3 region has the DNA TGCGCCAGCAGCCCAAGGACAGGGCCAACCATCTATGGCTACACCTTC. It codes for CASSPRTGPTIYGYTF.

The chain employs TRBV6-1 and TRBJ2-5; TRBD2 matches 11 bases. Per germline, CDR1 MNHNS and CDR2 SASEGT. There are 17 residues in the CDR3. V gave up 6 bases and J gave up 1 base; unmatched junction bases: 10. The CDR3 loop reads CASRSLRLAGRQETQYF. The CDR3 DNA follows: TGTGCCAGCAGGAGCCTTCGACTAGCGGGGCGCCAAGAGACCCAGTACTTC.

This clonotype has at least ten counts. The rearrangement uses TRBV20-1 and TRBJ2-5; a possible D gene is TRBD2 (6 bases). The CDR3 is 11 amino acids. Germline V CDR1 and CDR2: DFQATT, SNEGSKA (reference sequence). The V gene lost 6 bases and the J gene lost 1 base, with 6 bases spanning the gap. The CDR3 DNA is TGCAGTGCGGGGGGCCAAGAGACCCAGTACTTC. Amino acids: CSAGGQETQYF.

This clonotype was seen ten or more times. CDR3 in DNA: TGTGCCAGCAGGAAAAGTGGTGAGCAGTTCTTC. This gives the protein CASRKSGEQFF. The rearrangement joins TRBV7-2 to TRBJ2-1; the D is unclear. The length of the CDR3 is 11 residues. Germline V gene sequence: CDR1 SGHTA, CDR2 FQGNSA. Trimming cost V 6 bases and J 9 bases, with 9 bases left between them. The full variable domain, its missing parts supplied by reference TRBV7-2 and TRBJ2-1, is GAGVSQSPSNKVTEKGKDVELRCDPISGHTALYWYRQSLGQGLEFLIYFQGNSAPDKSGLPSDRFSAERTGGSVSTLTIQRTQQEDSAVYLCASRKSGEQFFGPGTRLTVL.

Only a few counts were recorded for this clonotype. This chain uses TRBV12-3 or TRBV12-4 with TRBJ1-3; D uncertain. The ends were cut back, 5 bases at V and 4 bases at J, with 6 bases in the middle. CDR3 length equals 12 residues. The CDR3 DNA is TGTGCCAGCAGTCCACAGGGAAACACCATATATTTT. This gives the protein CASSPQGNTIYF.

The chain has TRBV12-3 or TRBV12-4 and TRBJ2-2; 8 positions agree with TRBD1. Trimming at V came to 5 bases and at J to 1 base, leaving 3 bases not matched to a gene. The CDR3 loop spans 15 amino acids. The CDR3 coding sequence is TGTGCCAGCAGTCAGGGACAGGTGAACACCGGGGAGCTGTTTTTT. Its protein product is CASSQGQVNTGELFF.

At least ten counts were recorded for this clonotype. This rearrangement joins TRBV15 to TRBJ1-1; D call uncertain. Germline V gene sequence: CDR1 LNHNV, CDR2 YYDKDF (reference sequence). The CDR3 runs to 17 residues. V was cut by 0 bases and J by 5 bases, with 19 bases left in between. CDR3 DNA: TGTGCCACCAGCAGAGATCCCCAGTCGGCTCCGGGAACTGAAGCTTTCTTT. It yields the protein CATSRDPQSAPGTEAFF. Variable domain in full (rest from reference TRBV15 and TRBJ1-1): DAMVIQNPRYQVTQFGKPVTLSCSQTLNHNVMYWYQQKSSQAPKLLFHYYDKDFNNEADTPDNFQSRRPNTSFCFLDIRSPGLGDTAMYLCATSRDPQSAPGTEAFFGQGTRLTVV.

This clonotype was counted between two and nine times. This CDR3 reads CASSLYDRREQFF. For the CDR3, the DNA is TGCGCCAGCAGCTTGTACGATAGGAGGGAGCAGTTCTTC. The V call is TRBV5-1, the J call TRBJ2-1; the D gene is possibly TRBD2 (5 bases). The CDR3 has 13 residues. Trimming removed 1 base from V and 10 bases from J, with 12 bases in between. Germline CDR1 SGHRS, CDR2 YFSETQ.

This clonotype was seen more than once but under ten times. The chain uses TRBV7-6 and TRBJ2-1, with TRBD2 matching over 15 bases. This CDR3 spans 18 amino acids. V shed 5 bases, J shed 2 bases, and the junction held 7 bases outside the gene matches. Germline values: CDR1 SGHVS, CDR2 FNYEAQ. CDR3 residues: CASSDGTSGGPTYNEQFF. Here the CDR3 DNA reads TGTGCCAGCAGCGACGGGACTAGCGGGGGGCCCACCTACAATGAGCAGTTCTTC.

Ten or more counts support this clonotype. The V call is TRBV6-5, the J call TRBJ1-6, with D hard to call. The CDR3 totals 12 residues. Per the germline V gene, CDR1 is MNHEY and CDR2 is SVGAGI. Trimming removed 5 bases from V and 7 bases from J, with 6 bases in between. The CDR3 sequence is CASSAWNSPLHF. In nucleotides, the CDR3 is TGTGCCAGCAGTGCCTGGAATTCACCCCTCCACTTT.

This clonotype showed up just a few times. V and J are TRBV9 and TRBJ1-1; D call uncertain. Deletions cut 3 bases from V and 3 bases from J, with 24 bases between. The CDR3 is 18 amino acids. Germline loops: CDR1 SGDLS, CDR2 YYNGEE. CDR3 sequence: CASSARSRYESGDTEAFF. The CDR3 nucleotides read TGTGCCAGCAGCGCACGAAGCAGGTATGAATCGGGCGACACTGAAGCTTTCTTT.

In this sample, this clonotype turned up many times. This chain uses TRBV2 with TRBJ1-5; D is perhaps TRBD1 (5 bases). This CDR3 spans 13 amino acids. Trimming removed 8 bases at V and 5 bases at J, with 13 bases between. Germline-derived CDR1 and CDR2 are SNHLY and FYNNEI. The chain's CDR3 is CASGGGLDQPQHF. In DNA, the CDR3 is TGTGCCAGCGGGGGGGGACTGGATCAGCCCCAGCATTTT.

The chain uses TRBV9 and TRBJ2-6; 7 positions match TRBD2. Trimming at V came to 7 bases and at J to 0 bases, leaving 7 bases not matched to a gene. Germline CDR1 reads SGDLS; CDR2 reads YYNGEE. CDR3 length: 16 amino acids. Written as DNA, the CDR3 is TGTGCCAGCGCCCCAGCGGGAAGCTCTGGGGCCAACGTCCTGACTTTC. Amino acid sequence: CASAPAGSSGANVLTF.

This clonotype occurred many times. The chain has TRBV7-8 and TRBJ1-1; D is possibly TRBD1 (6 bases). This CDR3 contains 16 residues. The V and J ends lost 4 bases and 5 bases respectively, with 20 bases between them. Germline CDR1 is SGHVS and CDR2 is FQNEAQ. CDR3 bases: TGTGCCAGCAGCTCCTACAGGGTTATGACTAGGACTGAAGCTTTCTTT. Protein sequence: CASSSYRVMTRTEAFF.

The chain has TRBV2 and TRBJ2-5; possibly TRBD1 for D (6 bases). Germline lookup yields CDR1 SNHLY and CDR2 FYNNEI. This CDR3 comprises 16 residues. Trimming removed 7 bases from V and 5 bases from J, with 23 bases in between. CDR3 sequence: CASTRGHPGAGETQYF. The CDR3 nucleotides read TGTGCCAGCACCCGAGGCCATCCAGGGGCAGGGGAGACCCAGTACTTC.

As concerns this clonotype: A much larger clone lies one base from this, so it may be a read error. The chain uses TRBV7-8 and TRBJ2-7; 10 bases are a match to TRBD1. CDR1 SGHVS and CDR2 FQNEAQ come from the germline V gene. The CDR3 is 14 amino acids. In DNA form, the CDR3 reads TGTGACAGCAGCTTACGACAGGGGGCCCTCGAGCAGTACTTC. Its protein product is CDSSLRQGALEQYF.

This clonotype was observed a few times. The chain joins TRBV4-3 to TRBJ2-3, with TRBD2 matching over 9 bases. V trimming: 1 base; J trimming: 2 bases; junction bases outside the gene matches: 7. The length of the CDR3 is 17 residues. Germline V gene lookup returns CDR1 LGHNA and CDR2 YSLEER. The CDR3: CASSQVLAGALTDTQYF. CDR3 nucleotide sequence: TGCGCCAGCAGCCAAGTTTTAGCGGGAGCCCTCACAGATACGCAGTATTTT.

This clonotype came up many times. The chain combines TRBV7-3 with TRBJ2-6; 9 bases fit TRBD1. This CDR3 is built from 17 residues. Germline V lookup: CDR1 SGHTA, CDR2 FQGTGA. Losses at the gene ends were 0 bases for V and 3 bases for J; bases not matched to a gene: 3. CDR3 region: CASSLTGTGSGANVLTF. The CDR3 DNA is TGTGCCAGCAGCTTAACAGGGACAGGGAGTGGGGCCAACGTCCTGACTTTC. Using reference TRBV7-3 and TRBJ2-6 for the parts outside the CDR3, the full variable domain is GAGVSQTPSNKVTEKGKYVELRCDPISGHTALYWYRQSLGQGPEFLIYFQGTGAADDSGLPNDRFFAVRPEGSVSTLKIQRTERGDSAVYLCASSLTGTGSGANVLTFGAGSRLTVL.

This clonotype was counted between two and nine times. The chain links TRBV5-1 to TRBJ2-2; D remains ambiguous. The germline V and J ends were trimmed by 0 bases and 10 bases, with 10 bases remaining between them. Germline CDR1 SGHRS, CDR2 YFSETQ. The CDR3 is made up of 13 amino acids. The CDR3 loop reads CASSLGQPAELFF. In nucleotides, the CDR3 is TGCGCCAGCAGCTTGGGTCAACCGGCGGAGCTGTTTTTT.

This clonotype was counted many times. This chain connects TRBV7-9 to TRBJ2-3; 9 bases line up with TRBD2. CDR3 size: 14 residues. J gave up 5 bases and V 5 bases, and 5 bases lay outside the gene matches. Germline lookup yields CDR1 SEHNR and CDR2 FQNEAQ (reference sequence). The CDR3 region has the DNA TGTGCCAGCAGCCCCCAGACTAGCGGAGATACGCAGTATTTT. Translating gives CASSPQTSGDTQYF.

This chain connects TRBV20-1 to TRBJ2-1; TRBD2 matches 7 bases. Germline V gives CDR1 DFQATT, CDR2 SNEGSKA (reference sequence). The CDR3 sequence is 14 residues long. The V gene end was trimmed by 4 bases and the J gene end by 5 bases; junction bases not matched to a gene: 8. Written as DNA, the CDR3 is TGCAGTGCTAATGGGGGGGACTCAAACAATGAGCAGTTCTTC. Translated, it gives CSANGGDSNNEQFF.

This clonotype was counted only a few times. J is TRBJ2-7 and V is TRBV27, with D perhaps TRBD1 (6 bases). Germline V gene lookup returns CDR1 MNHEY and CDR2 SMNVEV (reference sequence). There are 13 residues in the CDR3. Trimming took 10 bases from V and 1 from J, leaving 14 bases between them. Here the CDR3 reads CAIWGHYSYEQYF. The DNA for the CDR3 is TGTGCCATCTGGGGACATTATTCCTACGAGCAGTACTTC.

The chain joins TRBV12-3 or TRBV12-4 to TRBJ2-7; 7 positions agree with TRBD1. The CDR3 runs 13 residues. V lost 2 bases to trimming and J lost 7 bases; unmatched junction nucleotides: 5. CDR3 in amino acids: CASSLSGGREQYF. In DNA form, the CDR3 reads TGTGCCAGCAGTTTATCAGGGGGAAGGGAGCAGTACTTC.

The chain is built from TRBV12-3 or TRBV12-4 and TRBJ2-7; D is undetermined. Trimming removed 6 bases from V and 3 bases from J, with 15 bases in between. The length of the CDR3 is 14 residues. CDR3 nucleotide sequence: TGTGCCAGCAGCCGCGGTGGAGCGAGCTACGAGCAGTACTTC. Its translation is CASSRGGASYEQYF.

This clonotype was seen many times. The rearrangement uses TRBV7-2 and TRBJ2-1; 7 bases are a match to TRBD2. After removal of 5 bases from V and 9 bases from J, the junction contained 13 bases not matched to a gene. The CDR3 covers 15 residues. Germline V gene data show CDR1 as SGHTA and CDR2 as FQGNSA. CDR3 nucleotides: TGTGCCAGCAGCGCCCACTTGGGAGGGCCAGGTGAGCAGTTCTTC. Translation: CASSAHLGGPGEQFF.

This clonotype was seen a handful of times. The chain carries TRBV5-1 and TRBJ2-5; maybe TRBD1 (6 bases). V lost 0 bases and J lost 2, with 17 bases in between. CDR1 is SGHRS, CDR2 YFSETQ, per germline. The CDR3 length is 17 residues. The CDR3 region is CASSLGFSGTPQETQYF. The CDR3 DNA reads TGCGCCAGCAGCTTGGGGTTTTCCGGGACACCACAAGAGACCCAGTACTTC.